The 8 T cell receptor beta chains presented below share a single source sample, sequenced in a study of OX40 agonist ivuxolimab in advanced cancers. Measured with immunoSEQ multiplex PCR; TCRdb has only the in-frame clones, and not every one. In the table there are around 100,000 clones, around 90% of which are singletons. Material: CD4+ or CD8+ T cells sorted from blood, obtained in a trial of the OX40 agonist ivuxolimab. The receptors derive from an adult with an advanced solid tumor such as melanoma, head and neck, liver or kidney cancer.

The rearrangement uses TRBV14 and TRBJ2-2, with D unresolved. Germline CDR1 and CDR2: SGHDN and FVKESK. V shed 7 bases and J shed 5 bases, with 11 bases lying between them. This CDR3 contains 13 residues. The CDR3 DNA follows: TGTGCCAGCAAGCGTTCGGGTACCGGGGAGCTGTTTTTT. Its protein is CASKRSGTGELFF.

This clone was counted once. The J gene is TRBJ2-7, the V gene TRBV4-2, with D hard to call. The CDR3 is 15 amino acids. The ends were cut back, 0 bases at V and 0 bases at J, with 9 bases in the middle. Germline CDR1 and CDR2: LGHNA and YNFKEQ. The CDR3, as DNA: TGTGCCAGCAGCCAAGAGGGCGAAGCCTCCTACGAGCAGTACTTC. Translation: CASSQEGEASYEQYF.

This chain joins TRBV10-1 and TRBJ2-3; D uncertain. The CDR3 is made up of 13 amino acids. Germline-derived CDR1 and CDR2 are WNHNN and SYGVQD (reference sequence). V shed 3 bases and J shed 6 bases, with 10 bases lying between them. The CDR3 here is CASSDTLWDTQYF. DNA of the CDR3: TGCGCCAGCAGTGATACCCTCTGGGATACGCAGTATTTT.

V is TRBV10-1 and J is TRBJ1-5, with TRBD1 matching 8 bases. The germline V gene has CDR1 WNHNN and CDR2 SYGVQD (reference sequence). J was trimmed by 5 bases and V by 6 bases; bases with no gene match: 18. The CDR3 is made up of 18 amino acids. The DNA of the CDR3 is TGCGCCAGCAGGCCAGTTTTATCAGGCGGGACAGGAGATCAGCCCCAGCATTTT. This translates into CASRPVLSGGTGDQPQHF.

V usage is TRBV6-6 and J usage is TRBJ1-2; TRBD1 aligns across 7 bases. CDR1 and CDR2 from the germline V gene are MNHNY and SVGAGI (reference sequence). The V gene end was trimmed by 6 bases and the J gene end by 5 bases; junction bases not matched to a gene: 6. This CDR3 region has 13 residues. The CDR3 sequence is CASRRQGIYGYTF. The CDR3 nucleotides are TGTGCCAGCAGACGACAGGGAATATATGGCTACACCTTC.

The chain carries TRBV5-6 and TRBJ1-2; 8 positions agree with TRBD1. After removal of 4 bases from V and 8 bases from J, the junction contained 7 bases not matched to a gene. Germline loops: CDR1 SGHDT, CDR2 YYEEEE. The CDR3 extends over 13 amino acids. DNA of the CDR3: TGTGCCAGCAGCCGTCCAGGGGGCGCCGGCTACACCTTC. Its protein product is CASSRPGGAGYTF.

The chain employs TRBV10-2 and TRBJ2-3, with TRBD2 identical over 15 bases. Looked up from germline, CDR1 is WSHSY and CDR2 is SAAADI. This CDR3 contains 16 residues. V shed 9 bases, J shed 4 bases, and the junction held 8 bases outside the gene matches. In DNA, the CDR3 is TGCGCCAGTAGGAGGGGACTAGCGGGAGGCTCAGATACGCAGTATTTT. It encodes CASRRGLAGGSDTQYF.

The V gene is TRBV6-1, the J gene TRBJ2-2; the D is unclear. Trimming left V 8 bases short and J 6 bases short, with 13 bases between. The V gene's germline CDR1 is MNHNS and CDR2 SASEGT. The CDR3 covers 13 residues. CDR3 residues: CASLFGRAGELFF. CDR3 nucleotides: TGTGCCAGCCTATTCGGCCGGGCCGGGGAGCTGTTTTTT.